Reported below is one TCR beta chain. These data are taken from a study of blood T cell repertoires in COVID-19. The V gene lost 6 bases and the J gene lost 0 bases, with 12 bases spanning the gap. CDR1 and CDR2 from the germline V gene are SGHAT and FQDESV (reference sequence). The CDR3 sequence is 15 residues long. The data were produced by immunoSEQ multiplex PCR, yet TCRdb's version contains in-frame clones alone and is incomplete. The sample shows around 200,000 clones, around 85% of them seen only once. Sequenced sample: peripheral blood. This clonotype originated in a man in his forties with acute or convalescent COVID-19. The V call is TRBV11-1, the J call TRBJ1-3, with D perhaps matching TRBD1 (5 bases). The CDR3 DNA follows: TGTGCCAGCAGGAGAACAGGTGACTCTGGAAACACCATATATTTT. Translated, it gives CASRRTGDSGNTIYF.